This TCR beta chain appears in the sequencing data of a study of cytomegalovirus exposure and HLA in healthy donors. As for this clone: The antigen remains undetermined.

CDR1 is SGDLS, CDR2 YYNGEE, per germline. The CDR3 has 14 residues. Unmatched junction bases numbered 8, after V lost 0 bases and J lost 15 bases. The PCR made use of 60 Vbeta and 13 Jbeta primers. TCRdb's copy holds only in-frame clones and misses some; the assay was immunoSEQ multiplex PCR. The table includes about 97,000 clones, about 70% detected once. Study-wide findings and caveats: According to an earlier analysis, most TCR beta V segments yielded productive rearrangements about 87% or about 30% of the time.

V is TRBV9 and J is TRBJ2-1; 11 bases are a match to TRBD2. The sequenced sample consisted of PBMCs. The TCR sequence derives from a woman in her forties in good health and CMV-seronegative. This CDR3 reads CASSVGVSGREVFF. CDR3 in DNA: TGTGCCAGCAGCGTAGGAGTTAGCGGGAGGGAGGTGTTCTTC.